This paragraph covers one TCR beta chain sequence. The data belong to a study of T cells of healthy individuals. V shed 5 bases, J shed 6 bases, and the junction held 8 bases outside the gene matches. Germline lookup yields CDR1 KGHDR and CDR2 SFDVKD. CDR3 length: 16 amino acids. MiXCR was run by TCRdb on the 5' RACE reads, yielding one entry per CDR3 protein. The sample includes 85,000 to 100,000 distinct CDR3 sequences, roughly 15% seen only once; the top ten take 6.2%. This receptor was taken from a human donor in good health. V gene TRBV24-1 combines with J gene TRBJ2-1, with TRBD2 matching 11 bases. CDR3 residues: CATSGIIAGGPNEQFF. Written as DNA, the CDR3 is TGTGCCACCAGTGGCATTATAGCGGGAGGGCCCAATGAGCAGTTCTTC.